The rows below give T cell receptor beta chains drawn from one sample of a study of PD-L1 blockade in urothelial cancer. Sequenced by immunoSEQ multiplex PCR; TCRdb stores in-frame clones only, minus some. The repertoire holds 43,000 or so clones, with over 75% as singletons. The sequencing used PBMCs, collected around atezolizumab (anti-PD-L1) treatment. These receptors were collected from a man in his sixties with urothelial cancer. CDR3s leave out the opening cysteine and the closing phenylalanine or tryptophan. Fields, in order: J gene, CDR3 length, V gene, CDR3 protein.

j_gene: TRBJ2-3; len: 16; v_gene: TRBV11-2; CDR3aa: ASSLEWGGGVSTDTQY
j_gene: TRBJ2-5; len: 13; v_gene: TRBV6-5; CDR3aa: ATRGAGGRGETQY
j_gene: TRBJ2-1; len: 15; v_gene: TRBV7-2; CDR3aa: ASSRLRPGQGVNEQF
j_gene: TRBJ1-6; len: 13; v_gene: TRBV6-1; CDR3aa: ASSTRQGTISPLH
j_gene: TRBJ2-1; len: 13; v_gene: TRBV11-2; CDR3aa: ASSLDFQGFNEQF
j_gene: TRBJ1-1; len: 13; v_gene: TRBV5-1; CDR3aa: ASRGLGQLNTEAF
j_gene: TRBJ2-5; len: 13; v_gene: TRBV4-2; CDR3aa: ASSQDQDHQETQY
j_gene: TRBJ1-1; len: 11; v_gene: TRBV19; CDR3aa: ASTKNQGTEAF
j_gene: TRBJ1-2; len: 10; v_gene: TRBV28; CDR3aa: ASSAWDRTNT
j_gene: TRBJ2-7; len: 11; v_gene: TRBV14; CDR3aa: ASSWGPTYEQY
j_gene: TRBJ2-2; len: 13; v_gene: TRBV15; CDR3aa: ATSRGQGESGELF
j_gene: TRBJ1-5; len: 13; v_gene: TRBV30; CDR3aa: AWSVGQGADQPQH
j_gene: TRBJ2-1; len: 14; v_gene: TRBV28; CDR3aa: ASSSLSGGTYNEQF
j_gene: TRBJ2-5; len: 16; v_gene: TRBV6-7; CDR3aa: ASSYSTKGQGAGETQY
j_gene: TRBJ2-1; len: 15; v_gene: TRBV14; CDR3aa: ASSAWSGRGSYNEQF
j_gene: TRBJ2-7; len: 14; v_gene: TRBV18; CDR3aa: ASSPLGQNYSYEQY
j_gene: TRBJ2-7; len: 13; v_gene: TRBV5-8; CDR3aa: ASSRNREISYEQY
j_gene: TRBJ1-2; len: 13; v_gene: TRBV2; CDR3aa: ASSEGPAGPYGYT
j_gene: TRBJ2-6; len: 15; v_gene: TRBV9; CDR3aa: ASSVAWDTSGANVLT
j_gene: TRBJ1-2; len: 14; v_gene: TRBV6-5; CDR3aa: ASSYAQGRLNYGYT
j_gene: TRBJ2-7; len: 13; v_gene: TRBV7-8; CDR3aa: ASSLEAGAYYEQY
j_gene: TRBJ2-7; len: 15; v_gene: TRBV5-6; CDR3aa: ASSLGVGTAIPTEQY
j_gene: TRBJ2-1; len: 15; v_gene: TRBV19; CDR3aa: ASRTSGGGGSYNEQF
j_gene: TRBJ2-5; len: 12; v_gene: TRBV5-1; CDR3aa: ASSSGHNQETQY
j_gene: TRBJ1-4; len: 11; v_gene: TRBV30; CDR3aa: AWGVRGGEKLF
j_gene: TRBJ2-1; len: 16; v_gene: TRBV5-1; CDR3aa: ASSLEERGLSSYNEQF
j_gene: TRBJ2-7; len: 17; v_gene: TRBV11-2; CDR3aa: ASSLDQLLAGRYPYEQY
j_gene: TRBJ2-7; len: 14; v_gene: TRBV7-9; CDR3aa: ASSMGGQGLSYEQY
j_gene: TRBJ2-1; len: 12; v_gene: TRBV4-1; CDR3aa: ASSHPAGNNEQF
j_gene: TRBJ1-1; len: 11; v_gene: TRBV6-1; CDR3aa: ASTQGAGTEAF
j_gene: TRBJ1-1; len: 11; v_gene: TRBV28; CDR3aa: ASSFSGGTEAF
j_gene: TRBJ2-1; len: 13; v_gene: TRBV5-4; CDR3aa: ASSLGGLAIDEQF
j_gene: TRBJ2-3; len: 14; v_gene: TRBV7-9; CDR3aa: ASRPGLAGDTDTQY
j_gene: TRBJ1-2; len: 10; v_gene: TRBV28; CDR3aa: ASSLTDYGYT
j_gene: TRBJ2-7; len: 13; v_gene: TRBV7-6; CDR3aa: ASSSATGTEYEQY
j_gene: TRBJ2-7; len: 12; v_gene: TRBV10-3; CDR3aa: AIGDRERVKEQY
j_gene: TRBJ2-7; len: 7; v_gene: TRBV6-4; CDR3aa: ASPSEQY
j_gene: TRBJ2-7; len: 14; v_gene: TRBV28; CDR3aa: ASSSSRLAGEGEQY
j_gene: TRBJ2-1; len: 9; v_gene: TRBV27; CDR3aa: ASSTRVEQF
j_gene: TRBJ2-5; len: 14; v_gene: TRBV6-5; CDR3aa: ASSYSGWDKGETQY
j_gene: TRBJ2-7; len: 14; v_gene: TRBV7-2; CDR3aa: ASSLARDRVAYEQY
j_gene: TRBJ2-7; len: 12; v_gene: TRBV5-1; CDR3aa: ASSLDHSTSEQY
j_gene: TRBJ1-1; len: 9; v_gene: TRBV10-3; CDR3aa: ATRTLTEAF
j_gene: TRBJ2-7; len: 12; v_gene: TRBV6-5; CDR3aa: ASTEPGGGYEQY
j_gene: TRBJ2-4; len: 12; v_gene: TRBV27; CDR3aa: ASSLGGKLNIQY
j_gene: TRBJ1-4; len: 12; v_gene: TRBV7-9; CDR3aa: ASSRQGGGEKLF
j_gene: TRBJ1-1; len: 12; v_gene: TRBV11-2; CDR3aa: ASSLKDRATEAF
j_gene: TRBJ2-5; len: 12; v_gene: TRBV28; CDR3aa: ARTRNGKSETQY
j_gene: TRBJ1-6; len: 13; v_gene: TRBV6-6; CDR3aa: ASSYRDRNNSPLH
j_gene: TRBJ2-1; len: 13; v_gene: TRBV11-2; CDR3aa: ASSSQDRGYNEQF